A single T cell receptor beta chain is shown here with its context. There is no known antigen for this receptor. Per-base quality was not reported, and no clone a single base away is much larger than it. These data come from a study of blood T cell repertoires in COVID-19 (dated by TCRdb to the early 2020s). About the study as a whole: Samples from collaborators originated in the United States, Italy and Spain and spanned both the acute and convalescent phases of COVID-19. The material from the prospective study consisted of cDNA or gDNA derived from T cells, B-cell-depleted T cells, or PBMCs. Subjects who had been exposed to COVID-19, were actively infected with it, or had recovered from it provided the deeply sampled blood TCRbeta repertoires that made up the dataset. The repertoires were made available in a free public database intended to serve as a resource for research on the immune response to SARS-CoV-2. The samples were drawn from the first 160 participants of the ongoing ImmuneRACE study and from more than 1,000 subjects provided by 6 global collaborators. Nearly every sample came with metadata listing a de-identified subject ID, COVID-19 status, age in years and sex. HLA class I and class II types, where available, came from metadata supplied by the sample provider rather than from assay-based typing.

General findings and caveats noted by the study authors: The amount of clinical and demographic metadata varied by source and participant and was provided uncurated.

At one collaborating source in Seattle, patients were enrolled during active infection and were followed longitudinally through the course of disease. Each collaborating institution followed its own protocols to collect whole blood in K2EDTA tubes. Collaborator samples were shipped for TCRbeta analysis as frozen whole blood, isolated PBMCs, or DNA extracted from either sample type. The germline V gene provides CDR1 SGHTA and CDR2 FQGTGA. Inclusive of the bounding cysteine and phenylalanine, the CDR3 is 15 residues long. Only the CDR3 DNA stays, 45 bases, in frame from base 1. Trimmed from V: 2 bases; trimmed from J: 9 bases; junction bases lacking a gene match: 5. TCRbeta CDR3 regions were amplified from genomic DNA using the immunoSEQ Assay, a bias-controlled multiplex PCR. Turning to the authors' computational methods: The number of nucleated cells in each sample was estimated from the amplification of reference gene primers within the assay. To quantify the absolute abundance of each unique TCRbeta CDR3 rearrangement, sequence reads were collapsed and filtered. For each sample, productive Simpson clonality was calculated as the square root of Simpson's diversity index over productive rearrangements. As stored in TCRdb, this immuneACCESS dataset retains in-frame rearrangements with V and J assigned. A fraction of the clones does not appear; measured against another copy, unresolved V genes explain less than half of the discrepancy, and the remainder lacks a known reason. That table gives V, J and clone size, and the DNA gave D and trimming. The sample includes 250,000 or so clones, with around 90% observed a single time. In total, the top ten clones hold roughly 2% of the sample.

The sequenced material came from peripheral blood. The receptor comes from a woman aged 55-69 years with COVID-19, enrolled during active disease. The rearranged chain carries TRBV7-3 and TRBJ1-6; TRBD1 agrees with 9 junctional bases. The encoded CDR3 is CASSLGADRGSPLHF. Read as DNA, the sequence is TGTGCCAGCAGCTTAGGCGCGGACAGGGGTTCACCCCTCCACTTT.